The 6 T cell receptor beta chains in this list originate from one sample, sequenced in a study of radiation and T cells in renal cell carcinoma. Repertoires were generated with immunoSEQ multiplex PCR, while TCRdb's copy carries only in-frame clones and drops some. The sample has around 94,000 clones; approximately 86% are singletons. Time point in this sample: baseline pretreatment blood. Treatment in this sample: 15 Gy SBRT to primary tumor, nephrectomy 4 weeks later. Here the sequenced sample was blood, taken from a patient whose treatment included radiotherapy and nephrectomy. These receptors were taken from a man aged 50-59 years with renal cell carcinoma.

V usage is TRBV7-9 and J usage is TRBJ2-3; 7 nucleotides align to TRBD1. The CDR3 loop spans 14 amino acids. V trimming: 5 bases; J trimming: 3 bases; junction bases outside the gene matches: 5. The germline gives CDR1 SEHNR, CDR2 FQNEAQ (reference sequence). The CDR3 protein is CASSLGQVTDTQYF. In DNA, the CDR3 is TGTGCCAGCAGCCTAGGACAGGTAACAGATACGCAGTATTTT. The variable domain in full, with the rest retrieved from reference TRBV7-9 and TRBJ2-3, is DTGVSQNPRHKITKRGQNVTFRCDPISEHNRLYWYRQTLGQGPEFLTYFQNEAQLEKSRLLSDRFSAERPKGSFSTLEIQRTEQGDSAMYLCASSLGQVTDTQYFGPGTRLTVL.

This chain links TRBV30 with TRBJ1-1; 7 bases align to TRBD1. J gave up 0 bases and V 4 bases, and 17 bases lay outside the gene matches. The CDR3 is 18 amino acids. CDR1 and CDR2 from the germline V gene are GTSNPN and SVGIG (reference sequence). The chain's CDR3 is CAWIDLTPRTGLNTEAFF. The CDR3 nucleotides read TGTGCCTGGATTGACTTGACACCGCGGACAGGTTTGAACACTGAAGCTTTCTTT.

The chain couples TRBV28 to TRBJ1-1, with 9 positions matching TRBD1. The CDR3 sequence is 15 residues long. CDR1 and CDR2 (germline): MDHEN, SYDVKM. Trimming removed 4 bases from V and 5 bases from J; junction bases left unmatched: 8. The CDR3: CASSSINRGRTEAFF. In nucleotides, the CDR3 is TGTGCCAGCAGTTCGATAAACAGGGGGCGGACTGAAGCTTTCTTT.

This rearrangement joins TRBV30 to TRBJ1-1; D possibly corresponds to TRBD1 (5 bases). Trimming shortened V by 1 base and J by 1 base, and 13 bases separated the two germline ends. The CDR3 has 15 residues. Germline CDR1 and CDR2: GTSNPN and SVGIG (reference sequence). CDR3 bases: TGTGCCTGGAGTGGGTTTGGGGGTCCGAACACTGAAGCTTTCTTT. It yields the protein CAWSGFGGPNTEAFF. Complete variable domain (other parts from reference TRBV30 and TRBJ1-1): SQTIHQWPATLVQPVGSPLSLECTVEGTSNPNLYWYRQAAGRGLQLLFYSVGIGQISSEVPQNLSASRPQDRQFILSSKKLLLSDSGFYLCAWSGFGGPNTEAFFGQGTRLTVV.

In nucleotides, the CDR3 is TGCGCCAGCAGTGAGAGTCTGGGGCAGCCGGGAGATCAAAACACTGAAGCTTTCTTT. Protein sequence: CASSESLGQPGDQNTEAFF. This chain links TRBV10-1 with TRBJ1-1; possibly TRBD1 for D (5 bases). V was shortened by 2 bases and J by 2 bases, with 24 bases between the two germline ends. The CDR3 contains 19 residues. The germline gives CDR1 WNHNN, CDR2 SYGVQD (reference sequence).

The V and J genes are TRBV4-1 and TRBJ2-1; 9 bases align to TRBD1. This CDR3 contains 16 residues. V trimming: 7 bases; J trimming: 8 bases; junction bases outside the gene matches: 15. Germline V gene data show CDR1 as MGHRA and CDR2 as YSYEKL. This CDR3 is CASKRPGTGKWDEQFF. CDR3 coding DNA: TGCGCCAGCAAGCGACCCGGGACAGGGAAGTGGGATGAGCAGTTCTTC.